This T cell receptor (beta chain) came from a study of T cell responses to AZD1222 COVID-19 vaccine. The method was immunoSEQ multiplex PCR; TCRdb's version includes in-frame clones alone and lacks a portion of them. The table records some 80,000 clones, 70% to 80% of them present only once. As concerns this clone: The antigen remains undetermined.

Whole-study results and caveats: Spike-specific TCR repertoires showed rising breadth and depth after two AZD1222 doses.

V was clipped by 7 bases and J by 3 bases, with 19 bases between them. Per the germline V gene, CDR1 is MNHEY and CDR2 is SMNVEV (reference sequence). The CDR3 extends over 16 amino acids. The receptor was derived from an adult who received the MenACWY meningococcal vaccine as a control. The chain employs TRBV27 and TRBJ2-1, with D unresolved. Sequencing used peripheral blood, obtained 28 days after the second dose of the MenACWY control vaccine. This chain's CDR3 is CASTNVGFGGYNEQFF. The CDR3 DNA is TGTGCCAGCACTAATGTAGGTTTCGGCGGCTACAATGAGCAGTTCTTC.